The rows below give T cell receptor beta chains drawn from one sample of a study of T cells in Graves' hyperthyroidism and ophthalmopathy. TCRdb called the multiplex PCR reads again in MiXCR, with one record for every CDR3 protein. The repertoire includes 650,000 to 700,000 distinct CDR3 sequences, roughly a sixth of them detected once, and roughly 16% sits in the top ten. The sequenced sample consisted of blood. These TCRs come from a man aged 45-60 years with Graves' hyperthyroidism. The CDR3 runs from the conserved cysteine through the conserved F or W. A D gene is named only where the DNA matches it firmly. Where a row states a size, it is once, few, many or the class of an expanded clone; other rows omit it.

CDR3: CATSRVGSSYNSPLHF
DNA: TGTGCCACCAGCAGAGTCGGGAGCTCCTATAATTCACCCCTCCACTTT
V: TRBV15
size: many
J: TRBJ1-6
D: .

CDR3: CAHRNEQFF
DNA: TGTGCCCACCGGAATGAGCAGTTCTTC
V: TRBV19
size: few
J: TRBJ2-1
D: .

CDR3: CASNILLAGSYNEQFF
DNA: TGTGCCAGCAATATACTGCTAGCGGGGAGTTACAATGAGCAGTTCTTC
V: TRBV12-3/TRBV12-4
size: many
J: TRBJ2-1
D: TRBD2

CDR3: CSARDTQKSYNEQFF
DNA: TGCAGTGCTAGAGATACTCAGAAATCCTACAATGAGCAGTTCTTC
V: TRBV20-1
size: .
J: TRBJ2-1
D: .

CDR3: CASSATQVNYGYTF
DNA: TGTGCCAGCAGTGCGACACAGGTTAACTATGGCTACACCTTC
V: TRBV2
size: many
J: TRBJ1-2
D: .

CDR3: CACSFPRGEQYF
DNA: TGTGCCTGCAGTTTCCCCAGAGGGGAGCAGTACTTC
V: TRBV28
size: .
J: TRBJ2-7
D: .

CDR3: CASSLGNRGGTDTQYF
DNA: TGTGCCAGCAGCTTAGGAAACAGGGGCGGCACAGATACGCAGTATTTT
V: TRBV11-2
size: many
J: TRBJ2-3
D: TRBD1

CDR3: CACPGTDALNTEAFF
DNA: TGTGCCTGTCCTGGGACAGATGCCCTGAACACTGAAGCTTTCTTT
V: TRBV30
size: .
J: TRBJ1-1
D: TRBD1

CDR3: CSASGTGTYEQYF
DNA: TGCAGCGCCTCCGGGACAGGTACCTACGAGCAGTACTTC
V: TRBV29-1
size: few
J: TRBJ2-7
D: TRBD1

CDR3: CASSEAGVNQETQYF
DNA: TGTGCCAGCAGTGAAGCGGGCGTCAACCAAGAGACCCAGTACTTC
V: TRBV2
size: medium-sized
J: TRBJ2-5
D: .

CDR3: CASREFWGLAENDEQFF
DNA: TGCGCCAGCAGGGAATTTTGGGGACTAGCGGAAAACGATGAGCAGTTCTTC
V: TRBV4-1
size: .
J: TRBJ2-1
D: TRBD2

CDR3: CATSRGSSYNEQFF
DNA: TGTGCCACCAGTCGGGGAAGCTCCTACAATGAGCAGTTCTTC
V: TRBV24-1
size: .
J: TRBJ2-1
D: .

CDR3: CASSSRDRNQPQHF
DNA: TGTGCCAGCAGTTCCAGGGACAGGAATCAGCCCCAGCATTTT
V: TRBV19
size: many
J: TRBJ1-5
D: TRBD1

CDR3: CASSLTGHLNTEAFF
DNA: TGTGCCAGCAGCTTGACGGGACACTTGAACACTGAAGCTTTCTTT
V: TRBV7-8
size: .
J: TRBJ1-1
D: .

CDR3: CASSLVGLTQYF
DNA: TGTGCCAGCAGCTTAGTTGGTCTGACCCAGTACTTC
V: TRBV11-2
size: many
J: TRBJ2-5
D: .

CDR3: CASSHGTTYEQYF
DNA: TGTGCCAGCAGTCATGGGACTACCTACGAGCAGTACTTC
V: TRBV12-3/TRBV12-4
size: many
J: TRBJ2-7
D: TRBD2

CDR3: CAWSGTFSGANVLTF
DNA: TGTGCCTGGAGTGGAACCTTCTCTGGGGCCAACGTCCTGACTTTC
V: TRBV30
size: .
J: TRBJ2-6
D: .

CDR3: CASSELGQGSDTKYF
DNA: TGTGCCAGCAGTGAATTGGGACAGGGCTCAGATACGAAGTATTTT
V: TRBV25-1
size: .
J: TRBJ2-3
D: TRBD1

CDR3: CASSHPTGQKETQYF
DNA: TGTGCCAGCAGCCACCCGACAGGGCAAAAAGAGACCCAGTACTTC
V: TRBV3-1
size: many
J: TRBJ2-5
D: TRBD1

CDR3: CASSQAGGLLNEQFF
DNA: TGTGCCAGCAGCCAAGCGGGTGGCCTCCTCAATGAGCAGTTCTTC
V: TRBV3-1
size: many
J: TRBJ2-1
D: .

CDR3: CASSLWTSGRTNEQFF
DNA: TGTGCCAGCAGTTTATGGACTAGCGGGAGGACAAATGAGCAGTTCTTC
V: TRBV27
size: .
J: TRBJ2-1
D: TRBD2

CDR3: CASTAWGLNQPQHF
DNA: TGTGCCAGCACCGCCTGGGGCCTCAATCAGCCCCAGCATTTT
V: TRBV27
size: few
J: TRBJ1-5
D: .

CDR3: CASSLPTENYGYTF
DNA: TGTGCCAGCAGTTTACCGACAGAAAACTATGGCTACACCTTC
V: TRBV28
size: many
J: TRBJ1-2
D: .

CDR3: CASSPGRYGYTF
DNA: TGTGCCAGCAGTCCGGGGCGCTATGGCTACACCTTC
V: TRBV12-3/TRBV12-4
size: many
J: TRBJ1-2
D: .

CDR3: CAIRRTENTEAFF
DNA: TGTGCCATCAGGAGGACAGAGAACACTGAAGCTTTCTTT
V: TRBV10-3
size: many
J: TRBJ1-1
D: .

CDR3: CASSSSRGGIGYGYTF
DNA: TGTGCCAGCAGCTCATCGAGAGGAGGGATTGGCTATGGCTACACCTTC
V: TRBV7-2
size: many
J: TRBJ1-2
D: .

CDR3: CASSPGGNGNTIYF
DNA: TGTGCCAGCAGCCCCGGCGGGAACGGAAACACCATATATTTT
V: TRBV11-2
size: .
J: TRBJ1-3
D: .

CDR3: CASKEGPPNEKLFF
DNA: TGTGCCAGTAAAGAAGGCCCCCCCAATGAAAAACTGTTTTTT
V: TRBV19
size: many
J: TRBJ1-4
D: .

CDR3: CASKPRAGGSYEQYF
DNA: TGTGCCAGCAAACCAAGAGCGGGAGGAAGCTACGAGCAGTACTTC
V: TRBV6-1
size: few
J: TRBJ2-7
D: TRBD2

CDR3: CASSSPDRAQYNEQFF
DNA: TGTGCCAGCAGTTCCCCAGACAGGGCCCAGTACAATGAGCAGTTCTTC
V: TRBV28
size: many
J: TRBJ2-1
D: TRBD1

CDR3: CATSDSGGSNQPQHF
DNA: TGTGCCACCAGTGATTCTGGGGGTAGCAATCAGCCCCAGCATTTT
V: TRBV24-1
size: .
J: TRBJ1-5
D: .

CDR3: CAISEVDRGPEAFF
DNA: TGTGCCATCAGTGAGGTTGACAGGGGACCCGAAGCTTTCTTT
V: TRBV10-3
size: many
J: TRBJ1-1
D: TRBD1

CDR3: CASSLWADSYEQYF
DNA: TGTGCCAGCAGCTTATGGGCCGACTCCTACGAGCAGTACTTC
V: TRBV7-9
size: many
J: TRBJ2-7
D: .

CDR3: CSVARVFGETQYF
DNA: TGCAGCGTTGCAAGGGTATTTGGAGAGACCCAGTACTTC
V: TRBV29-1
size: many
J: TRBJ2-5
D: .

CDR3: CASSAQVHLGGRGNEQFF
DNA: TGTGCCAGCAGCGCCCAAGTTCACCTGGGGGGCCGGGGGAATGAGCAGTTCTTC
V: TRBV9
size: .
J: TRBJ2-1
D: .

CDR3: CASSYKTGGYGYTF
DNA: TGTGCCAGCAGTTACAAGACAGGGGGCTATGGCTACACCTTC
V: TRBV27
size: .
J: TRBJ1-2
D: TRBD1

CDR3: CAWSVLSRAPDNEQFF
DNA: TGTGCCTGGAGTGTACTCTCCAGGGCCCCTGACAATGAGCAGTTCTTC
V: TRBV30
size: many
J: TRBJ2-1
D: .

CDR3: CAWLTWPTEAFF
DNA: TGTGCCTGGTTAACATGGCCCACTGAAGCTTTCTTT
V: TRBV30
size: many
J: TRBJ1-1
D: .

CDR3: CASSGGAGLNTEAFF
DNA: TGCGCCAGCAGCGGGGGGGCAGGCTTGAACACTGAAGCTTTCTTT
V: TRBV5-1
size: .
J: TRBJ1-1
D: .

CDR3: CASSPGGLASWYF
DNA: TGTGCCAGCAGCCCCGGTGGGCTAGCGTCTTGGTACTTC
V: TRBV7-2
size: .
J: TRBJ2-5
D: .

CDR3: CASSQEEVAGGRDTQYF
DNA: TGTGCCAGCAGCCAAGAGGAGGTGGCGGGAGGGAGAGATACGCAGTATTTT
V: TRBV3-1
size: .
J: TRBJ2-3
D: TRBD2

CDR3: CASSLDRANQPQHF
DNA: TGTGCCAGCAGCTTGGACAGAGCAAATCAGCCCCAGCATTTT
V: TRBV5-6
size: many
J: TRBJ1-5
D: .

CDR3: CASSYSGAPNYEQYF
DNA: TGTGCCAGCAGTTACTCGGGAGCGCCGAACTACGAGCAGTACTTC
V: TRBV6-2/TRBV6-3
size: once
J: TRBJ2-7
D: .

CDR3: CASSLGRGHNQPQHF
DNA: TGTGCCAGCAGCCTCGGTCGGGGACATAATCAGCCCCAGCATTTT
V: TRBV7-8
size: many
J: TRBJ1-5
D: .

CDR3: CASSRGQAGEQFF
DNA: TGTGCCAGCAGCCGGGGACAGGCGGGTGAGCAGTTCTTC
V: TRBV3-1
size: many
J: TRBJ2-1
D: TRBD1

CDR3: CASSSPHNEQFF
DNA: TGTGCCAGCAGTTCCCCTCACAATGAGCAGTTCTTC
V: TRBV6-1
size: .
J: TRBJ2-1
D: .

CDR3: CASSGGTSGIDEQFF
DNA: TGTGCCAGCAGTGGGGGGACTAGCGGGATCGATGAGCAGTTCTTC
V: TRBV2
size: many
J: TRBJ2-1
D: TRBD2

CDR3: CASSLGPLLEQFF
DNA: TGTGCCAGCAGTTTGGGTCCGCTCCTGGAGCAGTTCTTC
V: TRBV12-3/TRBV12-4
size: few
J: TRBJ2-1
D: .